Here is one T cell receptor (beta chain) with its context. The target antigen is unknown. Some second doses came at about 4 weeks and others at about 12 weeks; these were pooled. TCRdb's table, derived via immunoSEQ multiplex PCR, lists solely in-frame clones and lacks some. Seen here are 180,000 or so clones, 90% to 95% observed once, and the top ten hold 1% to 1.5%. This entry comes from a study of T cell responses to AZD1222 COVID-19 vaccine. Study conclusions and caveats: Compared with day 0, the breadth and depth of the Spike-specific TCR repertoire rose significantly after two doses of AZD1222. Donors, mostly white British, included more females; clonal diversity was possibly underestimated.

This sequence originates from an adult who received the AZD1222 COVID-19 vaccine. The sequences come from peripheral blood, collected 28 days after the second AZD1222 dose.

Here the CDR3 reads CASRLGEGPYEQYF. The DNA of the CDR3 is TGTGCCAGCCGGCTTGGAGAAGGCCCCTACGAGCAGTACTTC. The chain combines TRBV2 with TRBJ2-7; D is ambiguous. The CDR3 runs to 14 residues. Germline V gene sequence: CDR1 SNHLY, CDR2 FYNNEI. The ends were cut back, 8 bases at V and 2 bases at J, with 16 bases in the middle.